A single T cell receptor beta chain is shown here with its context. The antigen remains unidentified. This entry comes from a study of shared clonotypes between healthy human individuals. Findings of the study overall: Several donors showed sharing of approximately 4.7% of naive CD4 clonotypes.

Naivety among CD8 cells was defined by CD45RO negativity and positive CCR7 selection, thereby excluding terminally differentiated effector memory CD45RA+ cells. Using immunoSEQ multiplex PCR, the repertoire was profiled, and TCRdb retains in-frame clones only, with some absent. Among roughly 890,000 clones listed, 85% to 95% were seen once. Germline assignment: CDR1 SQVTM and CDR2 ANQGSEA. With V trimmed by 3 bases and J by 2 bases, 14 bases remained unmatched. The CDR3 runs 18 residues. The chain uses TRBV29-1 and TRBJ2-2; 8 bases fit TRBD1. Sequenced material: naive CD8+ T cells sorted from blood. This sequence originates from a man aged 25-45 years in good health. In DNA, the CDR3 is TGCAGCGTTGACGATTATGGTTTAGGACAGGGAAACACCGGGGAGCTGTTTTTT. Its translation is CSVDDYGLGQGNTGELFF.